These 21 T cell receptor beta chains came from one sample sequenced in a study of human T cells and chemical hapten exposure. TCRdb re-called the RACE reads with MiXCR, one entry per CDR3 protein. The sample has under 450,000 distinct CDR3 sequences; roughly 6.3% are singletons. The time point was: patch test 2, 6 weeks after DPC sensitization. Treatment of the sample: therapeutic diphenylcyclopropenone sensitization with weekly scalp DPC. Here the sequenced sample was whole blood, taken in connection with sensitization to the hapten diphenylcyclopropenone (DPC). These receptors came from a woman aged 18-35 years with alopecia areata. Some clones in this sample may be carry-over from other donors' samples.

The sample holds many counts of this clonotype. The chain employs TRBV4-1 and TRBJ1-5; D is unclear. Germline CDR1 reads MGHRA; CDR2 reads YSYEKL. Trimming shortened V by 4 bases and J by 12 bases, and 10 bases separated the two germline ends. The CDR3 covers 11 residues. In DNA, the CDR3 is TGCGCCAGCAGCCGGACCGGGATCCAGCATTTT. This sequence encodes CASSRTGIQHF.

The table lists this clonotype with a few counts. The chain joins TRBV6-1 to TRBJ1-2, with TRBD1 identical over 7 bases. CDR1 and CDR2 (germline): MNHNS, SASEGT. The junction had 9 bases not matched to a gene; V was cut back by 1 base and J by 4 bases. The CDR3 is 16 amino acids. The CDR3 DNA reads as TGTGCCAGCAGTGAAGAAGGGGGCTGGGCCCCCTATGGCTACACCTTC. It encodes CASSEEGGWAPYGYTF.

This clonotype was detected only a few times. V gene TRBV2 combines with J gene TRBJ1-4; D is perhaps TRBD1 (5 bases). CDR1 and CDR2 (germline): SNHLY, FYNNEI. CDR3 length: 14 residues. Trimming left V 1 base short and J 3 bases short, with 6 bases between. The CDR3: CASSEGGANEKLFF. The CDR3 DNA sequence: TGTGCCAGCAGTGAAGGGGGGGCTAATGAAAAACTGTTTTTT.

The chain couples TRBV6-5 to TRBJ1-1, with D hard to call. Trimming removed 2 bases at V and 1 base at J, with 11 bases between. Germline CDR1 is MNHEY and CDR2 is SVGAGI. The CDR3 has 15 amino acids. The CDR3 sequence: CASSYRTLPNTEAFF. Here the CDR3 DNA reads TGTGCCAGCAGTTACCGGACGTTGCCGAACACTGAAGCTTTCTTT.

The CDR3: CASQRGRGSGYTF. CDR3 nucleotide sequence: TGTGCCAGCCAACGTGGTCGGGGGAGCGGCTACACCTTC. The V and J genes are TRBV5-4 and TRBJ1-2; TRBD1 is a possible D gene (5 bases). Between the trimmed V and J ends, which lost 7 bases and 8 bases, there was a span of 18 bases. The CDR3 consists of 13 residues. Per germline, CDR1 SGHNT and CDR2 YYREEE (reference sequence). The full variable domain, rest sourced from reference TRBV5-4 and TRBJ1-2, is ETGVTQSPTHLIKTRGQQVTLRCSSQSGHNTVSWYQQALGQGPQFIFQYYREEENGRGNFPPRFSGLQFPNYSSELNVNALELDDSALYLCASQRGRGSGYTFGSGTRLTVV.

The J gene is TRBJ2-3, the V gene TRBV28, with D possibly matching TRBD2 (5 bases). The CDR3 loop spans 15 amino acids. V was shortened by 3 bases and J by 2 bases, with 12 bases between the two germline ends. CDR1 and CDR2 (germline): MDHEN, SYDVKM. The DNA of the CDR3 is TGTGCCAGCAGTTTCGGGAAATTAGACACAGATACGCAGTATTTT. This gives the protein CASSFGKLDTDTQYF.

A remark on this clonotype: A much larger clone lies one base from this, so it may be a read error. V gene TRBV10-3 combines with J gene TRBJ2-7, with no clear D. The CDR3 sequence is 12 residues long. The V end was cut by 2 bases, the J end by 4 bases, with 6 bases between. Germline CDR1 reads ENHRY; CDR2 reads SYGVKD. The CDR3: CAISEDGYEQYF. The CDR3 nucleotides are TGTGCCATCAGTGAGGACGGGTACGAGCAGTACTTC.

V usage is TRBV3-1 and J usage is TRBJ2-1; weak D call: TRBD1 (7 bases). V gave up 4 bases and J gave up 7 bases, with 17 bases separating them. This CDR3 has 15 residues. In germline, CDR1 is LGHDT, CDR2 YNNKEL (reference sequence). The CDR3 reads CASSPRQGGRNEQFF. The CDR3 bases are TGTGCCAGCAGCCCCCGACAGGGAGGTAGAAATGAGCAGTTCTTC.

The rearrangement links TRBV7-2 to TRBJ2-7, with 11 bases aligning to TRBD2. Germline V gene data show CDR1 as SGHTA and CDR2 as FQGNSA. The CDR3 covers 16 residues. Trimming removed 5 bases from V and 0 bases from J; junction bases left unmatched: 6. The CDR3 DNA follows: TGTGCCAGCAGCACAATAGCGGGGGGGAGCTCCTACGAGCAGTACTTC. Translating it yields CASSTIAGGSSYEQYF.

This clonotype was counted only a few times. CDR3 sequence: CASKGDGTEQYF. Written as DNA, the CDR3 is TGTGCCAGCAAGGGGGACGGAACCGAGCAGTACTTC. The chain uses TRBV6-2 or TRBV6-3 and TRBJ2-7; D perhaps matches TRBD1 (6 bases). The CDR3 covers 12 residues. V dropped 7 bases and J dropped 6 bases, with 13 bases sitting between them. The V gene's germline CDR1 is MNHEY and CDR2 SVGEGT.

Many counts were recorded for this clonotype. The J gene is TRBJ1-5, the V gene TRBV7-9; D call uncertain. Trimming removed 4 bases at V and 9 bases at J, with 13 bases between. Germline V gene lookup returns CDR1 SEHNR and CDR2 FQNEAQ (reference sequence). This CDR3 comprises 13 residues. CDR3 residues: CASSSIDLGPQHF. DNA of the CDR3: TGTGCCAGCAGCTCCATAGATTTAGGGCCCCAGCATTTT.

J is TRBJ2-2 and V is TRBV24-1; D remains unclear. Deletions cut 10 bases from V and 6 bases from J, with 11 bases between. Germline CDR1 reads KGHDR; CDR2 reads SFDVKD. This CDR3 comprises 12 residues. DNA of the CDR3: TGTGCCACTTCGGCCCTCCCCGGGGAGCTGTTTTTT. This encodes CATSALPGELFF.

This clonotype showed up just a few times. V usage is TRBV2 and J usage is TRBJ2-3; D not certain. The germline gives CDR1 SNHLY, CDR2 FYNNEI. The CDR3 contains 12 residues. The ends were cut back, 7 bases at V and 0 bases at J, with 5 bases in the middle. The CDR3 here is CASKTSTDTQYF. In DNA form, the CDR3 reads TGTGCCAGCAAGACTAGCACAGATACGCAGTATTTT.

In this sample, this clonotype turned up many times. The chain recombines TRBV21-1 with TRBJ1-5; whether TRBD1, the table's D call, matches the DNA was not checked. TRBV21-1 is listed as a pseudogene. The CDR3 consists of 15 residues. CDR3 DNA: TGTGCCGCCACTAGGACGGGGGGATTCTGTCAGCCCCAGCATTTT. Protein product: CAATRTGGFCQPQHF.

The V and J genes are TRBV13 and TRBJ2-1; weak D call: TRBD1 (6 bases). The CDR3 runs to 13 residues. V was shortened by 8 bases and J by 5 bases, with 13 bases between the two germline ends. The germline CDR1 and CDR2 sequences are PRHDT and FYEKMQ (reference sequence). The CDR3 bases are TGTGCCAGCTCCGGGACACCTAACAATGAGCAGTTCTTC. This translates into CASSGTPNNEQFF.

In this sample, this clonotype turned up many times. The CDR3 spells CASSFEGWIDYGYTF. As DNA, the CDR3 is TGTGCCAGCAGCTTTGAGGGTTGGATAGACTATGGCTACACCTTC. This chain joins TRBV7-9 and TRBJ1-2, with unresolved D. Trimming took 3 bases from V and 3 from J, leaving 14 bases between them. The CDR3 spans 15 residues. Per germline, CDR1 SEHNR and CDR2 FQNEAQ (reference sequence).

This clonotype was observed at least ten times. The rearrangement links TRBV5-1 to TRBJ1-5, with 10 bases identical to TRBD1. Trimming cost V 0 bases and J 7 bases; bases outside gene matches: 10. This CDR3 spans 17 amino acids. Germline lookup yields CDR1 SGHRS and CDR2 YFSETQ. The CDR3 nucleotides read TGCGCCAGCAGCTTGGTGAGGGACAGGGGCCAGGGGCAGCCCCAGCATTTT. It specifies CASSLVRDRGQGQPQHF.

This clonotype was seen repeatedly, ten times or more. The chain links TRBV6-6 to TRBJ1-4; possibly TRBD1 for D (6 bases). The V end lost 4 bases, the J end lost 6 bases, and 12 bases lay between the germline ends. From germline, CDR1 is MNHNY and CDR2 SVGAGI (reference sequence). This CDR3 has 14 residues. The DNA for the CDR3 is TGTGCCAGCAGTTTACAGGGAGAAGATGAAAAACTGTTTTTT. Translating gives CASSLQGEDEKLFF.

This clonotype was seen more than once but under ten times. The rearrangement joins TRBV6-1 to TRBJ2-3, with D perhaps matching TRBD2 (6 bases). Trimming took off 7 bases at V and 2 bases at J, with 13 bases between the two ends. This CDR3 region has 14 residues. From germline, CDR1 is MNHNS and CDR2 SASEGT. The CDR3 is CASKSRGVTDTQYF. The CDR3, as DNA: TGTGCCAGCAAATCGCGGGGAGTCACAGATACGCAGTATTTT.

This chain links TRBV12-3 or TRBV12-4 with TRBJ2-5; 10 nucleotides align to TRBD2. The CDR3 is 16 residues long. Trimming cost V 4 bases and J 5 bases; bases outside gene matches: 10. CDR3 protein: CASSSSLTSGVETQYF. CDR3 in DNA: TGTGCCAGCAGTTCTAGTCTAACTAGCGGGGTCGAGACCCAGTACTTC.

This chain links TRBV20-1 with TRBJ2-2, with D tentatively TRBD1 (6 bases). The CDR3 runs to 17 residues. CDR1 DFQATT and CDR2 SNEGSKA come from the germline V gene (reference sequence). V lost 4 bases and J lost 2, with 20 bases in between. CDR3 region: CSATPPSGTPNTGELFF. CDR3 in DNA: TGCAGTGCTACCCCGCCATCCGGGACACCAAACACCGGGGAGCTGTTTTTT.